These 27 T cell receptor beta chains were sequenced from one sample in a study of T cell changes during pregnancy in multiple sclerosis (dated 2019 in TCRdb). The method behind the library was the immunoSEQ multiplex PCR assay. TCRdb re-hosts the immuneACCESS table, in-frame sequences only. Its copies lack some clones; in the studies checked, an unresolved V gene accounts for under half of them, and the cause for the rest is not known. The sample includes fewer than 150,000 clones, with 95% to 98% observed a single time. Jointly, the top ten make up more than 0.4% of the sample. The specimen was peripheral blood, collected after pregnancy. The receptor source for this set is a female donor with multiple sclerosis, enrolled in a pregnancy study.

This chain links TRBV27 with TRBJ1-2; D uncertain. Germline V lookup: CDR1 MNHEY, CDR2 SMNVEV (reference sequence). There are 14 residues in the CDR3. Trimming cost V 3 bases and J 0 bases, with 8 bases left between them. CDR3 region: CASSFGGSNYGYTF. The DNA for the CDR3 is TGTGCCAGCAGTTTCGGAGGATCTAACTATGGCTACACCTTC.

V gene TRBV6-5 combines with J gene TRBJ1-3; no reliable D call. V gave up 4 bases and J gave up 1 base, with 8 bases separating them. From germline, CDR1 is MNHEY and CDR2 SVGAGI. The CDR3 runs to 14 residues. CDR3 protein: CASSLLDSGNTIYF. DNA for the CDR3: TGTGCCAGCAGTTTATTAGATTCTGGAAACACCATATATTTT.

The chain carries TRBV28 and TRBJ1-5; D possibly corresponds to TRBD1 (5 bases). Germline values: CDR1 MDHEN, CDR2 SYDVKM. The V and J ends lost 5 bases and 6 bases respectively, with 11 bases between them. This CDR3 has 13 amino acids. The CDR3 is CASSPQASQPQHF. The DNA for the CDR3 is TGTGCCAGCAGTCCACAGGCCAGTCAGCCCCAGCATTTT.

The CDR3 spells CASSSRTGMLEQYF. The CDR3 DNA reads as TGTGCCAGCAGCTCGCGGACAGGGATGCTCGAGCAGTACTTC. The chain carries TRBV7-9 and TRBJ2-7; 8 nucleotides match TRBD1. V trimming: 4 bases; J trimming: 6 bases; junction bases outside the gene matches: 8. Germline CDR1 reads SEHNR; CDR2 reads FQNEAQ (reference sequence). This CDR3 spans 14 amino acids.

The rearrangement joins TRBV19 to TRBJ1-5; possible D gene TRBD1, 5 bases. The CDR3 is 15 amino acids. Germline V CDR1 and CDR2: LNHDA, SQIVND (reference sequence). Between the trimmed V and J ends, which lost 0 bases and 2 bases, there was a span of 8 bases. CDR3 bases: TGTGCCAGTAGTATAGATGCAGGGCGCAATCAGCCCCAGCATTTT. This encodes CASSIDAGRNQPQHF.

This clone was seen only a few times. This chain joins TRBV5-1 and TRBJ2-2; 8 positions agree with TRBD1. Germline CDR1 SGHRS, CDR2 YFSETQ. The V gene end was trimmed by 4 bases and the J gene end by 5 bases; junction bases not matched to a gene: 4. This CDR3 is 14 amino acids long. CDR3 sequence reads: CASSDRGITGELFF. The CDR3 DNA reads TGCGCCAGCAGCGACAGGGGAATTACCGGGGAGCTGTTTTTT.

This chain uses TRBV11-3 with TRBJ2-1; a possible D gene is TRBD2 (5 bases). Deletions cut 0 bases from V and 10 bases from J, with 16 bases between. The germline CDR1 and CDR2 sequences are SGHNT and YENEEA. CDR3 size: 15 residues. Here the CDR3 DNA reads TGTGCCAGCAGCTTAGATGAACTAGACGGTAGGGAGCAGTTCTTC. Protein sequence: CASSLDELDGREQFF.

The V and J genes are TRBV19 and TRBJ2-7, with D unresolved. The CDR3 totals 15 residues. Germline CDR1 is LNHDA and CDR2 is SQIVND (reference sequence). V lost 0 bases and J lost 5, with 14 bases in between. CDR3 region: CASSIDPRPPHEQYF. The CDR3 nucleotides are TGTGCCAGTAGTATAGATCCCAGGCCCCCTCACGAGCAGTACTTC. The full variable domain, its missing parts supplied by reference TRBV19 and TRBJ2-7, is DGGITQSPKYLFRKEGQNVTLSCEQNLNHDAMYWYRQDPGQGLRLIYYSQIVNDFQKGDIAEGYSVSREKKESFPLTVTSAQKNPTAFYLCASSIDPRPPHEQYFGPGTRLTVT.

This clone was recorded only once. The rearrangement links TRBV11-2 to TRBJ2-7, with 10 bases matching TRBD2. Germline CDR1 and CDR2: SGHAT and FQNNGV. J gave up 1 base and V 5 bases, and 8 bases lay outside the gene matches. This CDR3 has 16 residues. This chain's CDR3 is CASSKLGLAESYEQYF. As DNA, the CDR3 is TGTGCCAGCAGCAAACTCGGACTAGCGGAATCCTACGAGCAGTACTTC.

J is TRBJ2-7 and V is TRBV11-2; 9 bases match TRBD1. Germline lookup yields CDR1 SGHAT and CDR2 FQNNGV. J was trimmed by 6 bases and V by 5 bases; bases with no gene match: 11. The CDR3 is 15 residues long. The CDR3 nucleotides read TGTGCCAGCAGCCGTCCCGGGACAGGGCGCTCCGAGCAGTACTTC. Its translation: CASSRPGTGRSEQYF. Together with reference TRBV11-2 and TRBJ2-7, the CDR3 gives the full variable domain: EAGVAQSPRYKIIEKRQSVAFWCNPISGHATLYWYQQILGQGPKLLIQFQNNGVVDDSQLPKDRFSAERLKGVDSTLKIQPAKLEDSAVYLCASSRPGTGRSEQYFGPGTRLTVT.

The gene calls are TRBV5-6 and TRBJ1-2, with 7 bases fitting TRBD1. Germline V lookup: CDR1 SGHDT, CDR2 YYEEEE. The CDR3 contains 15 residues. The V gene end was trimmed by 3 bases and the J gene end by 5 bases; junction bases not matched to a gene: 10. CDR3 amino acids: CASSSPGQTNYGYTF. CDR3 nucleotide sequence: TGTGCCAGCAGCTCCCCGGGACAGACAAATTATGGCTACACCTTC.

This chain connects TRBV7-2 to TRBJ2-2; TRBD2 aligns across 8 bases. The junction had 3 bases not matched to a gene; V was cut back by 3 bases and J by 3 bases. Germline CDR1 and CDR2: SGHTA and FQGNSA. The CDR3 totals 15 residues. This chain's CDR3 is CASSFSSGYTGELFF. In DNA, the CDR3 is TGTGCCAGCAGCTTCTCTAGCGGGTACACCGGGGAGCTGTTTTTT.

This clone has more than one count but fewer than ten. V is TRBV10-3 and J is TRBJ1-1; the match to TRBD1 covers 8 bases. The CDR3 runs to 14 residues. With 8 bases clipped from V and 2 bases from J, the junction kept 7 bases outside the gene matches. The germline CDR1 and CDR2 sequences are ENHRY and SYGVKD. CDR3 protein: CAIDRTGGNTEAFF. CDR3 DNA: TGTGCCATCGACAGAACAGGGGGAAACACTGAAGCTTTCTTT.

The rearrangement links TRBV28 to TRBJ1-2; D possibly corresponds to TRBD1 (6 bases). The V gene's germline CDR1 is MDHEN and CDR2 SYDVKM. The V end was cut by 3 bases, the J end by 8 bases, with 13 bases between. The CDR3 length is 13 residues. CDR3 loop: CASSLTGGRGYTF. The CDR3 region has the DNA TGTGCCAGCAGTTTGACAGGTGGTAGGGGCTACACCTTC.

The rearrangement links TRBV6-1 to TRBJ2-3; D is perhaps TRBD2 (6 bases). CDR1 MNHNS and CDR2 SASEGT come from the germline V gene. The V and J ends lost 3 bases and 1 base respectively, with 14 bases between them. This CDR3 has 16 residues. CDR3 sequence reads: CASSDPSDGGTDTQYF. CDR3 coding DNA: TGTGCCAGCAGTGACCCTAGCGATGGGGGCACAGATACGCAGTATTTT.

The chain employs TRBV15 and TRBJ2-5; no firm D call. CDR1 and CDR2 (germline): LNHNV, YYDKDF (reference sequence). The CDR3 loop spans 13 amino acids. V shed 0 bases and J shed 1 base, with 3 bases lying between them. CDR3 protein: CATSRDLQETQYF. CDR3 DNA sequence: TGTGCCACCAGCAGAGACCTCCAAGAGACCCAGTACTTC.

The CDR3 bases are TGCGCCAGCAGCCAAGATCGGGGTTACTACTACAATGAGCAGTTCTTC. It codes for CASSQDRGYYYNEQFF. This rearrangement joins TRBV4-1 to TRBJ2-1, with D perhaps TRBD2 (5 bases). Trimming shortened V by 0 bases and J by 3 bases, and 12 bases separated the two germline ends. CDR1 MGHRA and CDR2 YSYEKL come from the germline V gene. This CDR3 spans 16 amino acids.

The J gene is TRBJ2-3, the V gene TRBV28; D perhaps matches TRBD2 (5 bases). Trimming shortened V by 6 bases and J by 5 bases, and 6 bases separated the two germline ends. From germline, CDR1 is MDHEN and CDR2 SYDVKM. The length of the CDR3 is 11 residues. DNA for the CDR3: TGTGCCAGCAGGGCGGGAGATACGCAGTATTTT. As protein: CASRAGDTQYF. Using reference TRBV28 and TRBJ2-3 for the parts outside the CDR3, the full variable domain is DVKVTQSSRYLVKRTGEKVFLECVQDMDHENMFWYRQDPGLGLRLIYFSYDVKMKEKGDIPEGYSVSREKKERFSLILESASTNQTSMYLCASRAGDTQYFGPGTRLTVL.

The chain's CDR3 is CATRTGDWNTEAFF. For the CDR3, the DNA is TGTGCCACGCGGACAGGGGACTGGAACACTGAAGCTTTCTTT. The chain uses TRBV19 and TRBJ1-1, with 9 nucleotides matching TRBD1. The germline V gene encodes CDR1 LNHDA and CDR2 SQIVND (reference sequence). Unmatched junction bases numbered 7, after V lost 10 bases and J lost 1 base. CDR3 length equals 14 residues.

The V and J genes are TRBV19 and TRBJ2-2; 10 positions match TRBD1. With V trimmed by 4 bases and J by 2 bases, 7 bases remained unmatched. The CDR3 runs 17 residues. Germline assignment: CDR1 LNHDA and CDR2 SQIVND (reference sequence). The CDR3 bases are TGTGCCAGTAGTAACCGACAGGGGGCTAGTAACACCGGGGAGCTGTTTTTT. It yields the protein CASSNRQGASNTGELFF.

This clone appeared a single time. The chain couples TRBV7-2 to TRBJ1-3, with D uncertain. Germline lookup yields CDR1 SGHTA and CDR2 FQGNSA. CDR3 length equals 13 residues. V lost 5 bases to trimming and J lost 8 bases, with 13 bases between them. The CDR3 coding sequence is TGTGCCAGCAGCCCGGAGTCCGGTCACACCATATATTTT. Protein sequence: CASSPESGHTIYF.

This chain uses TRBV25-1 with TRBJ2-3, with 9 bases identical to TRBD2. Germline V lookup: CDR1 MGHDK, CDR2 SYGVNS. The CDR3 has 15 amino acids. V shed 4 bases, J shed 6 bases, and the junction held 8 bases outside the gene matches. In DNA, the CDR3 is TGTGCCAGCAGTGGGATAGCGGGAGTGGGGGATACGCAGTATTTT. Protein: CASSGIAGVGDTQYF.

The chain couples TRBV11-1 to TRBJ2-1, with D possibly matching TRBD2 (5 bases). The CDR3 contains 14 residues. The germline V and J ends were trimmed by 5 bases and 3 bases, with 11 bases remaining between them. CDR1 and CDR2 from the germline V gene are SGHAT and FQDESV (reference sequence). CDR3 DNA sequence: TGTGCCAGCAGCCCCCTCCGGGACTACAATGAGCAGTTCTTC. Amino acid sequence: CASSPLRDYNEQFF.

J is TRBJ2-1 and V is TRBV2, with 10 bases matching TRBD1. V lost 7 bases to trimming and J lost 2 bases; unmatched junction nucleotides: 14. Germline V gene lookup returns CDR1 SNHLY and CDR2 FYNNEI. The CDR3 sequence is 18 residues long. Here the CDR3 DNA reads TGTGCCAGCACCACCCCTCCGCCGGGACAGGGGACCTACAATGAGCAGTTCTTC. Residues: CASTTPPPGQGTYNEQFF.

This clone was detected only a few times. V usage is TRBV11-2 and J usage is TRBJ2-3; 9 bases are a match to TRBD2. The ends lost 1 base at V and 0 bases at J; junction bases unmatched: 11. Germline V lookup: CDR1 SGHAT, CDR2 FQNNGV. The CDR3 runs to 19 residues. The CDR3 DNA reads as TGTGCCAGCAGCTTAGGGTGGGGGCTAGCGGGATCTAGCACAGATACGCAGTATTTT. Protein sequence: CASSLGWGLAGSSTDTQYF. The whole variable domain, filled in from reference TRBV11-2 and TRBJ2-3, reads EAGVAQSPRYKIIEKRQSVAFWCNPISGHATLYWYQQILGQGPKLLIQFQNNGVVDDSQLPKDRFSAERLKGVDSTLKIQPAKLEDSAVYLCASSLGWGLAGSSTDTQYFGPGTRLTVL.

This rearrangement joins TRBV27 to TRBJ2-7; weak D call: TRBD1 (6 bases). Germline loops: CDR1 MNHEY, CDR2 SMNVEV (reference sequence). V lost 5 bases and J 2 bases, leaving 16 bases between the germline ends. CDR3 length equals 15 residues. The CDR3 sequence is CASSPRLGQAYEQYF. DNA of the CDR3: TGTGCCAGCAGTCCCCGGTTGGGACAAGCCTACGAGCAGTACTTC.

This clone has just one count. This chain links TRBV19 with TRBJ2-5, with D possibly TRBD2 on 6 matching bases. V dropped 5 bases and J dropped 5 bases, with 12 bases sitting between them. Germline V gives CDR1 LNHDA, CDR2 SQIVND (reference sequence). CDR3 length: 13 residues. This CDR3 reads CASSLPGGETQYF. CDR3 nucleotide sequence: TGTGCCAGTAGTCTGCCCGGAGGGGAGACCCAGTACTTC.